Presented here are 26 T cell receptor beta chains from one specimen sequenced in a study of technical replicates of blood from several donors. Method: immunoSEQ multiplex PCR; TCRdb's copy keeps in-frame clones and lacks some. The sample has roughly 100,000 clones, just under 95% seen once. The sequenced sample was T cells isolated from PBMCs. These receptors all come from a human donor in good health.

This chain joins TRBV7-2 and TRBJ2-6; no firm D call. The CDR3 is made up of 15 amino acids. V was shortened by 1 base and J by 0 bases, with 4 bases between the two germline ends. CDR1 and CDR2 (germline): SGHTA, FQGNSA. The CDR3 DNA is TGTGCCAGCAGCTTAGGTCTCTCTGGGGCCAACGTCCTGACTTTC. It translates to CASSLGLSGANVLTF.

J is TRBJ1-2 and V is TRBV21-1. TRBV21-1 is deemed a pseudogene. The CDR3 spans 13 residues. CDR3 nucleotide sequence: TGTGCCAGCAGAGACGGGATCAACTATGGCTACACCTTC. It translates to CASRDGINYGYTF.

CDR3 DNA: TGTGCCAGCAGTTATCAGACAGGGGTGAATGAAAAACTGTTTTTT. This translates into CASSYQTGVNEKLFF. The chain is built from TRBV6-5 and TRBJ1-4; 8 nucleotides align to TRBD1. This CDR3 is 15 amino acids long. With V trimmed by 3 bases and J by 5 bases, 5 bases remained unmatched. CDR1 is MNHEY and CDR2 is SVGAGI in the germline V gene.

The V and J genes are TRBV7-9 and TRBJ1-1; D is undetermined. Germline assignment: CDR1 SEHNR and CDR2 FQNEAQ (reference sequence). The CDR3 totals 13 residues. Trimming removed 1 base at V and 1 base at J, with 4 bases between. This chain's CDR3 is CASSLEQNTEAFF. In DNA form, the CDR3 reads TGTGCCAGCAGCTTAGAACAGAACACTGAAGCTTTCTTT.

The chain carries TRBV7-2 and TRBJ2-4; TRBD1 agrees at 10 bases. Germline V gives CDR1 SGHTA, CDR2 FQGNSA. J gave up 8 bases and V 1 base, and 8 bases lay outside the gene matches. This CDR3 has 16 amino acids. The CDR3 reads CASSLGYRDRGYIQYF. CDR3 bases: TGTGCCAGCAGCTTAGGCTACCGGGACAGGGGTTACATTCAGTACTTC. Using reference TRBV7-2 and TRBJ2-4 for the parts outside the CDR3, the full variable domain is GAGVSQSPSNKVTEKGKDVELRCDPISGHTALYWYRQSLGQGLEFLIYFQGNSAPDKSGLPSDRFSAERTGGSVSTLTIQRTQQEDSAVYLCASSLGYRDRGYIQYFGAGTRLSVL.

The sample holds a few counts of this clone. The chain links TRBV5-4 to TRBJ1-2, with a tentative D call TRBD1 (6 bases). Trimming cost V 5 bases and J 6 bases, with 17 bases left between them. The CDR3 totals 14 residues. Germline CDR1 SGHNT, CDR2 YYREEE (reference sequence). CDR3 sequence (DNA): TGTGCCAGCAGACCCCCAGGGGCGAAGAATGGCTACACCTTC. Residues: CASRPPGAKNGYTF.

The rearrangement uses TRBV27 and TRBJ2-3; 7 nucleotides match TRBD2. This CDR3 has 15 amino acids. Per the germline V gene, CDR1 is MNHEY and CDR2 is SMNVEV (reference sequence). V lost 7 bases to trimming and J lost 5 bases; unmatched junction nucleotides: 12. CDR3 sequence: CASTSSGRLGDTQYF. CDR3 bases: TGTGCCAGCACTTCTAGCGGCCGGCTCGGAGATACGCAGTATTTT.

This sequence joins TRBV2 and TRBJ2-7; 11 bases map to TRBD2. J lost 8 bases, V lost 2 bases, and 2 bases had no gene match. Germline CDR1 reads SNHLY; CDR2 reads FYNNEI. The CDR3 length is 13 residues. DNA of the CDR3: TGTGCCAGCAGTGAAACTAGCGGGGGTAAGCAGTACTTC. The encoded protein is CASSETSGGKQYF.

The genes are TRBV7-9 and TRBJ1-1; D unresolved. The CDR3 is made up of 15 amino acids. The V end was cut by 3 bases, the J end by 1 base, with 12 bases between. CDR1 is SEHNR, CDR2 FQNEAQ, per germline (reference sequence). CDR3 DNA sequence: TGTGCCAGCAGCTTCCTCGGAGGCTGGAACACTGAAGCTTTCTTT. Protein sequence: CASSFLGGWNTEAFF.

The CDR3 DNA reads as TGTGCCAGCAGTGAAACCCAGGGGATCGGTGAAAAACTGTTTTTT. It is translated as CASSETQGIGEKLFF. The rearrangement joins TRBV6-1 to TRBJ1-4; TRBD1 is a possible D gene (6 bases). The CDR3 loop spans 15 amino acids. Germline lookup yields CDR1 MNHNS and CDR2 SASEGT. The germline V and J ends were trimmed by 2 bases and 7 bases, with 14 bases remaining between them.

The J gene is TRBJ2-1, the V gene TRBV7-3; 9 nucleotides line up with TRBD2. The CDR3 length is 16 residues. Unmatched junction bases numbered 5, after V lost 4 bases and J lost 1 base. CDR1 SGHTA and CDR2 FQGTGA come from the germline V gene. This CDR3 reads CASSSLSGSSYNEQFF. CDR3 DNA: TGTGCCAGCAGCTCTCTTAGCGGGAGTTCCTACAATGAGCAGTTCTTC.

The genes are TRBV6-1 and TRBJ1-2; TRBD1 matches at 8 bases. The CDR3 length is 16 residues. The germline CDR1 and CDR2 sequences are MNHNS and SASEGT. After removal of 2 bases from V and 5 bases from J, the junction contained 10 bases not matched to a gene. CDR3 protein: CASSEQLTGGFYGYTF. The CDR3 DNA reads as TGTGCCAGCAGTGAACAACTCACAGGGGGATTTTATGGCTACACCTTC.

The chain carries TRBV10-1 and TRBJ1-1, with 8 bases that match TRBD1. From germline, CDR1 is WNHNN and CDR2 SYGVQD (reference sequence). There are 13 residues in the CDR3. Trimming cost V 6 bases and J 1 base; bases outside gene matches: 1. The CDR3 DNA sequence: TGCGCCAGCAGGGACAGGGCGAACACTGAAGCTTTCTTT. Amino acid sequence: CASRDRANTEAFF.

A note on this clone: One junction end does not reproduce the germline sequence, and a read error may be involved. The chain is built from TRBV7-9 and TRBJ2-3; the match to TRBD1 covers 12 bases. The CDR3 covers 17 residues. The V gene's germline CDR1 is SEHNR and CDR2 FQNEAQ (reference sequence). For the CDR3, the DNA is TGTGCCAGCAGCTTAGCCAGGTCGGGACAGGGGGCAGACACGCAGTATTTT. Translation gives CASSLARSGQGADTQYF.

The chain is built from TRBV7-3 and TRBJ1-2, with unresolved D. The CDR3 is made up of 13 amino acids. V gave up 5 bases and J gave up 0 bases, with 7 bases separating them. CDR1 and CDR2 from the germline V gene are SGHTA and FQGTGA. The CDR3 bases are TGTGCCAGCAGCCCGACATCTAACTATGGCTACACCTTC. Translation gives CASSPTSNYGYTF.

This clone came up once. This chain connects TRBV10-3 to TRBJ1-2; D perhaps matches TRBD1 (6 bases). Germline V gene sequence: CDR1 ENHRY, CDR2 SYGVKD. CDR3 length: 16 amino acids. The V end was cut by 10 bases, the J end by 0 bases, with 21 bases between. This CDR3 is CATVAGDNIANYGYTF. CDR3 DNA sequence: TGTGCCACCGTGGCGGGGGACAATATAGCTAACTATGGCTACACCTTC.

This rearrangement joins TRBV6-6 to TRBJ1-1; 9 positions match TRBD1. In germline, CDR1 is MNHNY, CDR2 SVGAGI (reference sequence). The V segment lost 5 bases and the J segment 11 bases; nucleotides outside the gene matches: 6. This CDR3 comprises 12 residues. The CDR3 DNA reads TGTGCCAGCAGTATCCGGGACAGGGCGGCTTTCTTT. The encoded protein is CASSIRDRAAFF.

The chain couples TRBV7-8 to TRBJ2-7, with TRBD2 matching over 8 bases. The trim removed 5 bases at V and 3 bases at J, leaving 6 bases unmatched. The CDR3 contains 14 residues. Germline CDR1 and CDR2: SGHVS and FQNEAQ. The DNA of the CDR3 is TGTGCCAGCAGCCCAGCGGGAGTCGACTACGAGCAGTACTTC. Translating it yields CASSPAGVDYEQYF.

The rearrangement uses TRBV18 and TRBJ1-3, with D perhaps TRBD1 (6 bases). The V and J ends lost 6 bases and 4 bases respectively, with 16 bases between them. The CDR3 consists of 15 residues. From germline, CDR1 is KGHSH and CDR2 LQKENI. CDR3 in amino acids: CASSSSRGSGNTIYF. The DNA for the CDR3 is TGTGCCAGCTCTTCCTCCAGGGGTTCCGGAAACACCATATATTTT.

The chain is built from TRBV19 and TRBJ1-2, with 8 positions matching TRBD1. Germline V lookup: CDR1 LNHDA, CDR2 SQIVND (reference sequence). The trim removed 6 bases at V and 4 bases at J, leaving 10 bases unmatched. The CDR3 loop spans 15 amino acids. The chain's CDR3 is CASSPYTGTGYGYTF. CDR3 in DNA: TGTGCCAGTAGCCCATACACCGGGACAGGCTATGGCTACACCTTC.

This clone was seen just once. This CDR3 reads CASSLDSPYSNQPQHF. The CDR3 region has the DNA TGTGCCAGCAGCTTAGACAGCCCCTATAGCAATCAGCCCCAGCATTTT. The chain links TRBV7-9 to TRBJ1-5; D not certain. The V and J ends lost 1 base and 0 bases respectively, with 10 bases between them. In germline, CDR1 is SEHNR, CDR2 FQNEAQ (reference sequence). The CDR3 extends over 16 amino acids.

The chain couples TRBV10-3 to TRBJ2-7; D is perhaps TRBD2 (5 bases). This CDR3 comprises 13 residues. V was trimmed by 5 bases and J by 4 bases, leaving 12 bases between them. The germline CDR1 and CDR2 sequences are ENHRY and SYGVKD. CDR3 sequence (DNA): TGTGCCATCAGTCCCGAGGGTCTGTACGAGCAGTACTTC. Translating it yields CAISPEGLYEQYF.

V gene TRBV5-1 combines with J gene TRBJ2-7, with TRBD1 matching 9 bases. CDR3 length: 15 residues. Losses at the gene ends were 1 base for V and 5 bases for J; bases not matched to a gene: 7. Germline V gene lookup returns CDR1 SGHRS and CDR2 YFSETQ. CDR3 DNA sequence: TGCGCCAGCAGCTTGACCGGGACAGGGTTTAACGAGCAGTACTTC. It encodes CASSLTGTGFNEQYF.

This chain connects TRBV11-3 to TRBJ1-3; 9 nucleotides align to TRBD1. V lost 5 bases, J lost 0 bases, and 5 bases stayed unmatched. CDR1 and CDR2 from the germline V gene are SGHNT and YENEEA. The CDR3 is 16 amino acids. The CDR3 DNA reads TGTGCCAGCAGCAAGACAGGGGGATTCTCTGGAAACACCATATATTTT. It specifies CASSKTGGFSGNTIYF.

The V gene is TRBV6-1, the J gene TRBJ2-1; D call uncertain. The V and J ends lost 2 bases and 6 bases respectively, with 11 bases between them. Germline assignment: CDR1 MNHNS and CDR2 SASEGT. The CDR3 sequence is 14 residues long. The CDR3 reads CASSEKSRLNEQFF. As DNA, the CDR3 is TGTGCCAGCAGTGAAAAGTCTAGACTCAATGAGCAGTTCTTC.

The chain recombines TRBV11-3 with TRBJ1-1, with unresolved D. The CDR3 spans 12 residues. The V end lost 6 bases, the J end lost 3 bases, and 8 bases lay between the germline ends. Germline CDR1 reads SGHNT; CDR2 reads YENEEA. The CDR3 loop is CASSLTDTEAFF. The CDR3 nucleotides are TGTGCCAGCAGTCTAACAGACACTGAAGCTTTCTTT.